Listed here are 11 T cell receptor beta chains from one sample, sequenced in a study of T cell changes during pregnancy in multiple sclerosis. Clones were read by immunoSEQ multiplex PCR, and TCRdb kept only the in-frame ones, dropping some. The data show about 93,000 clones, 85% to 95% seen once. This sample comprised peripheral blood, obtained before pregnancy. The receptors stem from a female donor with multiple sclerosis, enrolled in a pregnancy study.

This sequence joins TRBV6-5 and TRBJ2-4; the match to TRBD1 covers 7 bases. V lost 3 bases to trimming and J lost 6 bases; unmatched junction nucleotides: 11. Germline CDR1 reads MNHEY; CDR2 reads SVGAGI. This CDR3 has 16 residues. In DNA, the CDR3 is TGTGCCAGCAGTTATGTAGGGGGCATATTTGGAAACATTCAGTACTTC. Protein sequence: CASSYVGGIFGNIQYF.

This clone is a singleton in its sample. The V and J genes are TRBV11-3 and TRBJ2-7, with a weak D call TRBD1 (6 bases). CDR1 SGHNT and CDR2 YENEEA come from the germline V gene. The CDR3 totals 15 residues. V was trimmed by 1 base and J by 0 bases, leaving 10 bases between them. CDR3 coding DNA: TGTGCCAGCAGCTTAGGACAGGATATCTCCTACGAGCAGTACTTC. As protein: CASSLGQDISYEQYF.

The genes are TRBV5-1 and TRBJ2-3; no clear D gene. CDR1 is SGHRS and CDR2 is YFSETQ in the germline V gene. The germline V and J ends were trimmed by 2 bases and 0 bases, with 10 bases remaining between them. The CDR3 spans 15 residues. For the CDR3, the DNA is TGCGCCAGCAGCTTCGGAGCTCAAAGCACAGATACGCAGTATTTT. Translating it yields CASSFGAQSTDTQYF.

V gene TRBV4-3 combines with J gene TRBJ2-5; D unresolved. The CDR3 totals 14 residues. Germline CDR1 LGHNA, CDR2 YSLEER. Trimming left V 0 bases short and J 4 bases short, with 9 bases between. The CDR3 DNA reads TGCGCCAGCAGCCAAGATGGTCTAGGAGAGACCCAGTACTTC. Encoded protein: CASSQDGLGETQYF.

The chain links TRBV9 to TRBJ1-4, with TRBD1 as a possible D gene (5 bases). This CDR3 contains 15 residues. Trimming left V 4 bases short and J 5 bases short, with 15 bases between. The germline CDR1 and CDR2 sequences are SGDLS and YYNGEE. Here the CDR3 DNA reads TGTGCCAGCAGCCCCCACCAAGGGGTAAATGAAAAACTGTTTTTT. This sequence encodes CASSPHQGVNEKLFF.

This clone was seen only once. The chain combines TRBV27 with TRBJ2-7, with 10 bases identical to TRBD1. The germline V gene has CDR1 MNHEY and CDR2 SMNVEV (reference sequence). V lost 5 bases, J lost 3 bases, and 7 bases stayed unmatched. This CDR3 spans 15 amino acids. Here the CDR3 reads CASSAPTGGIYEQYF. The CDR3 DNA reads as TGTGCCAGCAGTGCGCCGACAGGGGGCATCTACGAGCAGTACTTC.

The rearrangement uses TRBV7-2 and TRBJ2-6; tentative D call: TRBD1 (6 bases). Trimming removed 2 bases from V and 0 bases from J, with 11 bases in between. CDR3 length: 17 amino acids. The germline V gene encodes CDR1 SGHTA and CDR2 FQGNSA. CDR3 DNA sequence: TGTGCCAGCAGCTTACGACAGGCGAGCTCTGGGGCCAACGTCCTGACTTTC. As protein: CASSLRQASSGANVLTF. Together with reference TRBV7-2 and TRBJ2-6, the CDR3 gives the full variable domain: GAGVSQSPSNKVTEKGKDVELRCDPISGHTALYWYRQSLGQGLEFLIYFQGNSAPDKSGLPSDRFSAERTGGSVSTLTIQRTQQEDSAVYLCASSLRQASSGANVLTFGAGSRLTVL.

The CDR3, as DNA: TGTGCCAGCAGCGCGGGGGACGGCGGAGCCTACGAGCAGTACTTC. Its translation is CASSAGDGGAYEQYF. The chain employs TRBV13 and TRBJ2-7; the match to TRBD2 covers 7 bases. V shed 5 bases, J shed 2 bases, and the junction held 9 bases outside the gene matches. This CDR3 comprises 15 residues. From germline, CDR1 is PRHDT and CDR2 FYEKMQ (reference sequence).

The chain carries TRBV28 and TRBJ2-7; 8 nucleotides agree with TRBD2. Germline CDR1 is MDHEN and CDR2 is SYDVKM. The CDR3 consists of 16 residues. The ends lost 6 bases at V and 5 bases at J; junction bases unmatched: 15. The CDR3 sequence: CASRPGGAGASDEQYF. CDR3 sequence (DNA): TGTGCCAGCAGACCCGGGGGGGCGGGGGCCTCGGACGAGCAGTACTTC.

This clone was recorded once. The chain joins TRBV12-5 to TRBJ2-2; no firm D call. Trimming took off 7 bases at V and 3 bases at J, with 6 bases between the two ends. Germline lookup yields CDR1 LGHNT and CDR2 FRNRAP. The CDR3 length is 12 residues. The CDR3 nucleotides are TGTGCTAGTGTTCTCGACACCGGGGAGCTGTTTTTT. It specifies CASVLDTGELFF.

The chain couples TRBV7-9 to TRBJ2-2; the D gene is possibly TRBD1 (6 bases). CDR3 length: 19 amino acids. CDR1 SEHNR and CDR2 FQNEAQ come from the germline V gene (reference sequence). Trimming cost V 1 base and J 5 bases, with 23 bases left between them. CDR3 sequence reads: CASSLGLSGPQGRTGELFF. CDR3 coding DNA: TGTGCCAGCAGCTTAGGATTGTCGGGACCACAGGGACGGACCGGGGAGCTGTTTTTT.